The 30 T cell receptor beta chains presented below share a single source sample, sequenced in a study of beta chain features in type 1 diabetes. These TCRs' antigens remain unknown. Whole-study results and caveats: Shortening that was moderate but significant affected the TCRB CDR3s of Type 1 diabetes patients in all four CD4+ subsets.

Of the isolated RNA, all was reverse transcribed, and so the sequenced material was expressed TCRB transcripts. Some clones are missing from TCRdb's copy, which holds only in-frame ones; the method was immunoSEQ multiplex PCR. The repertoire consists of 300,000 to 350,000 clones, with over 7% occurring once and the leading ten covering around 1%. Sample: central memory CD4+ T cells from blood. The receptors here all came from a man aged 25 to 40 with type 1 diabetes.

The chain carries TRBV7-2 and TRBJ2-1; 14 nucleotides match TRBD2. The germline CDR1 and CDR2 sequences are SGHTA and FQGNSA. V shed 5 bases, J shed 8 bases, and the junction held 5 bases outside the gene matches. The CDR3 contains 15 residues. The CDR3 DNA sequence: TGTGCCAGCAGCCTAGGGGGACTAGCGGGGGATGAGCAGTTCTTC. The encoded protein is CASSLGGLAGDEQFF.

This clone came up a few times. This sequence joins TRBV1 and TRBJ2-5. TRBV1 is listed as a pseudogene. This CDR3 has 11 residues. As DNA, the CDR3 is TGCACCAGCAGCACCCGAGAGACCCAGTACTTC. Encoded protein: CTSSTRETQYF.

V usage is TRBV5-1 and J usage is TRBJ1-1; D is unclear. Germline loops: CDR1 SGHRS, CDR2 YFSETQ. CDR3 length: 13 amino acids. Trimming took off 0 bases at V and 1 base at J, with 4 bases between the two ends. CDR3 sequence reads: CASSLVPNTEAFF. CDR3 bases: TGCGCCAGCAGCTTGGTCCCGAACACTGAAGCTTTCTTT.

This clone was recorded a few times. The gene calls are TRBV5-6 and TRBJ2-3, with D perhaps matching TRBD2 (5 bases). V was cut by 6 bases and J by 4 bases, with 15 bases left in between. CDR1 and CDR2 from the germline V gene are SGHDT and YYEEEE. There are 14 residues in the CDR3. This CDR3 is CASTLGELSDTQYF. Here the CDR3 DNA reads TGTGCCAGCACCCTCGGGGAATTGTCAGATACGCAGTATTTT.

This chain links TRBV7-9 with TRBJ1-4, with 7 positions matching TRBD1. The V gene's germline CDR1 is SEHNR and CDR2 FQNEAQ (reference sequence). This CDR3 contains 14 residues. Losses at the gene ends were 3 bases for V and 8 bases for J; bases not matched to a gene: 6. The CDR3 loop reads CASSFTGVREKLFF. CDR3 nucleotide sequence: TGTGCCAGCAGCTTTACAGGGGTACGGGAAAAACTGTTTTTT.

This clone was counted only a few times. V gene TRBV30 combines with J gene TRBJ2-7; 8 bases match TRBD1. Germline V CDR1 and CDR2: GTSNPN, SVGIG (reference sequence). The CDR3 loop spans 16 amino acids. After removal of 3 bases from V and 6 bases from J, the junction contained 16 bases not matched to a gene. As DNA, the CDR3 is TGTGCCTGGAGGACAGGACAGGGTTTACTCAGACCCGAGCAGTACTTC. This encodes CAWRTGQGLLRPEQYF.

This clone was seen many times. The CDR3 DNA reads TGTGCCAGCAGCCAAGGCCAGCAAGAGACCCAGTACTTC. Protein product: CASSQGQQETQYF. The chain has TRBV16 and TRBJ2-5; D unresolved. Germline CDR1 and CDR2: KGHSY and FQNENV. The CDR3 runs 13 residues. Trimming removed 2 bases at V and 2 bases at J, with 6 bases between.

This clone was seen a handful of times. The CDR3 DNA reads as TGTGCCAGCAGTCTAAGCAGTCTTACTGAAGCTTTCTTT. Amino acids: CASSLSSLTEAFF. This sequence joins TRBV6-5 and TRBJ1-1; D is ambiguous. CDR3 length: 13 residues. From germline, CDR1 is MNHEY and CDR2 SVGAGI. V gave up 5 bases and J gave up 5 bases, with 12 bases separating them.

This clone came up a few times. This chain connects TRBV27 to TRBJ1-2, with a tentative D call TRBD1 (6 bases). V was pared by 10 bases and J by 4 bases, with 16 bases between. This CDR3 has 13 amino acids. The germline gives CDR1 MNHEY, CDR2 SMNVEV (reference sequence). The CDR3 region is CATASGRGYGYTF. CDR3 coding DNA: TGTGCCACCGCCTCGGGCAGGGGCTATGGCTACACCTTC.

This clone has more than one count but fewer than ten. The chain carries TRBV29-1 and TRBJ1-1, with D unresolved. Trimming removed 1 base at V and 6 bases at J, with 12 bases between. The CDR3 has 13 residues. CDR1 SQVTM and CDR2 ANQGSEA come from the germline V gene. The CDR3 sequence: CSVEGERDAEAFF. CDR3 DNA sequence: TGCAGCGTTGAAGGAGAACGAGACGCTGAAGCTTTCTTT.

Points on this clone: This CDR3 is also generated by other DNA sequences in the sample. The chain employs TRBV6-1 and TRBJ2-7; no firm D call. The V end lost 0 bases, the J end lost 6 bases, and 3 bases lay between the germline ends. The CDR3 sequence is 11 residues long. Germline-derived CDR1 and CDR2 are MNHNS and SASEGT. The CDR3 DNA is TGTGCCAGCAGTGAAGCCGGCGAGCAGTACTTC. Residues: CASSEAGEQYF.

The rearrangement links TRBV5-4 to TRBJ2-5; tentative D call: TRBD1 (7 bases). Germline V gene sequence: CDR1 SGHNT, CDR2 YYREEE (reference sequence). The CDR3 has 15 amino acids. Deletions cut 1 base from V and 1 base from J, with 11 bases between. The CDR3 nucleotides read TGTGCCAGCAGCTTGATGCAGGGGGGCCAAGAGACCCAGTACTTC. This codes for CASSLMQGGQETQYF. Using reference TRBV5-4 and TRBJ2-5 for the parts outside the CDR3, the full variable domain is ETGVTQSPTHLIKTRGQQVTLRCSSQSGHNTVSWYQQALGQGPQFIFQYYREEENGRGNFPPRFSGLQFPNYSSELNVNALELDDSALYLCASSLMQGGQETQYFGPGTRLLVL.

There are a few counts of this clone. J is TRBJ1-1 and V is TRBV18; 7 nucleotides match TRBD1. Germline CDR1 reads KGHSH; CDR2 reads LQKENI. CDR3 size: 16 residues. J lost 5 bases, V lost 6 bases, and 15 bases had no gene match. CDR3 residues: CASSPDRPGTGTEAFF. DNA of the CDR3: TGTGCCAGCTCTCCGGACAGGCCGGGAACGGGTACTGAAGCTTTCTTT.

This clone occurred a few times. The V call is TRBV18, the J call TRBJ1-1, with D maybe TRBD1 (6 bases). V lost 8 bases and J lost 3, with 13 bases in between. Germline V gene data show CDR1 as KGHSH and CDR2 as LQKENI. The CDR3 has 13 amino acids. DNA of the CDR3: TGTGCCAGCATAGGGGGGGACCACACTGAAGCTTTCTTT. The encoded protein is CASIGGDHTEAFF.

This clone was detected only a few times. The gene calls are TRBV6-6 and TRBJ1-1; D uncertain. Germline assignment: CDR1 MNHNY and CDR2 SVGAGI (reference sequence). This CDR3 comprises 10 residues. The germline V and J ends were trimmed by 5 bases and 4 bases, with 2 bases remaining between them. This CDR3 is CASSTTEAFF. CDR3 coding DNA: TGTGCCAGCAGTACCACTGAAGCTTTCTTT.

The chain combines TRBV9 with TRBJ2-5; 9 nucleotides match TRBD2. This CDR3 comprises 15 residues. The junction had 8 bases not matched to a gene; V was cut back by 3 bases and J by 5 bases. Germline CDR1 reads SGDLS; CDR2 reads YYNGEE. The CDR3 loop is CASSAGGGDWETQYF. CDR3 coding DNA: TGTGCCAGCAGCGCTGGCGGGGGGGATTGGGAGACCCAGTACTTC.

This clone came up many times. This chain links TRBV30 with TRBJ1-3, with no clear D. Trimming took 2 bases from V and 4 from J, leaving 9 bases between them. Germline CDR1 is GTSNPN and CDR2 is SVGIG (reference sequence). The CDR3 consists of 13 residues. The CDR3 protein is CAWSTTPGNTIYF. CDR3 sequence (DNA): TGTGCCTGGAGTACGACACCAGGAAACACCATATATTTT.

This clone was observed a few times. The chain recombines TRBV2 with TRBJ1-1; D gene unclear. V was pared by 4 bases and J by 1 base, with 7 bases between. CDR3 length equals 13 residues. Germline CDR1 SNHLY, CDR2 FYNNEI. The CDR3 DNA follows: TGTGCCAGCAGTGTCGGCGGGAACACTGAAGCTTTCTTT. Amino acids: CASSVGGNTEAFF.

V usage is TRBV9 and J usage is TRBJ2-2, with D maybe TRBD1 (6 bases). Germline CDR1 SGDLS, CDR2 YYNGEE. Trimming left V 6 bases short and J 7 bases short, with 16 bases between. The CDR3 sequence is 14 residues long. CDR3 residues: CASTPTGSSGELFF. As DNA, the CDR3 is TGTGCCAGCACGCCAACAGGGTCTAGCGGGGAGCTGTTTTTT.

The chain uses TRBV7-6 and TRBJ1-6, with D tentatively TRBD1 (5 bases). The CDR3 runs to 12 residues. V lost 2 bases to trimming and J lost 16 bases, with 12 bases between them. Per the germline V gene, CDR1 is SGHVS and CDR2 is FNYEAQ. The CDR3 is CASSLSGDGLHF. As DNA, the CDR3 is TGTGCCAGCAGCTTATCCGGGGACGGGCTCCACTTT.

V and J are TRBV5-4 and TRBJ2-7; D is undetermined. V lost 1 base and J 3 bases, leaving 14 bases between the germline ends. This CDR3 is 15 amino acids long. Looked up from germline, CDR1 is SGHNT and CDR2 is YYREEE (reference sequence). The CDR3 DNA reads TGTGCCAGCAGCTTGAGTACCGGCGAATACTACGAGCAGTACTTC. This gives the protein CASSLSTGEYYEQYF.

This clone occurred many times. The gene calls are TRBV19 and TRBJ1-1; TRBD1 aligns across 8 bases. The junction had 9 bases not matched to a gene; V was cut back by 3 bases and J by 3 bases. This CDR3 is built from 16 residues. Germline-derived CDR1 and CDR2 are LNHDA and SQIVND (reference sequence). CDR3 sequence reads: CASSMGTGEPYTEAFF. The CDR3 coding sequence is TGTGCCAGTAGTATGGGGACAGGAGAGCCTTACACTGAAGCTTTCTTT.

The chain has TRBV15 and TRBJ1-3; 7 positions agree with TRBD1. Germline CDR1 and CDR2: LNHNV and YYDKDF (reference sequence). The V and J ends lost 2 bases and 5 bases, in that order; junction bases with no gene match: 9. The CDR3 is 16 amino acids. The CDR3 is CATSRSIGDSRNTIYF. The CDR3 DNA follows: TGTGCCACCAGCAGATCGATAGGGGACAGCAGAAACACCATATATTTT.

The chain uses TRBV28 and TRBJ1-1; the D gene is possibly TRBD1 (5 bases). V shed 6 bases and J shed 0 bases, with 11 bases lying between them. This CDR3 is built from 14 residues. Germline V gene lookup returns CDR1 MDHEN and CDR2 SYDVKM. The CDR3 here is CASSVQTVNTEAFF. In DNA, the CDR3 is TGTGCCAGCAGCGTTCAGACAGTGAACACTGAAGCTTTCTTT.

This chain joins TRBV5-1 and TRBJ2-5; D unclear. The tail of the sequence fits TRBJ2-7 better, so the J call may be wrong. The CDR3 extends over 14 amino acids. The germline gives CDR1 SGHRS, CDR2 YFSETQ. The CDR3 nucleotides read TGCGCCAGCAGCTTGCAGCACGGATCCTACGAGCAGTACTTC. Its protein is CASSLQHGSYEQYF.

This clone occurred a few times. This sequence may be a read error, since a much larger clone differs from it by one base. Other DNA sequences of this sample code for an identical CDR3. The gene calls are TRBV11-2 and TRBJ2-3; D is possibly TRBD1 or TRBD2 (5 bases each). The length of the CDR3 is 13 residues. V gave up 1 base and J gave up 3 bases, with 5 bases separating them. CDR1 and CDR2 (germline): SGHAT, FQNNGV. CDR3 bases: TGTGCCAGCAGCTTAGGGGGGACAGATACGCAGTATTTT. It encodes CASSLGGTDTQYF.

This clone appeared a few times. The V call is TRBV11-2, the J call TRBJ2-5, with 8 bases lining up with TRBD2. The CDR3 length is 15 residues. In germline, CDR1 is SGHAT, CDR2 FQNNGV. V gave up 1 base and J gave up 2 bases; unmatched junction bases: 3. The CDR3 is CASSLGAGGQETQYF. The CDR3 nucleotides are TGTGCCAGCAGCTTAGGGGCGGGGGGTCAAGAGACCCAGTACTTC.

This clone has more than one count but fewer than ten. J is TRBJ2-5 and V is TRBV18; 8 bases agree with TRBD1. J gave up 3 bases and V 5 bases, and 8 bases lay outside the gene matches. Per the germline V gene, CDR1 is KGHSH and CDR2 is LQKENI. The CDR3 runs 15 residues. Written as DNA, the CDR3 is TGTGCCAGCTCAACAACGACAGGGGCGAAAGAGACCCAGTACTTC. The encoded protein is CASSTTTGAKETQYF.

V and J are TRBV5-6 and TRBJ1-6, with D hard to call. V was pared by 0 bases and J by 7 bases, with 5 bases between. The CDR3 is 13 residues long. Germline CDR1 is SGHDT and CDR2 is YYEEEE. CDR3 loop: CASSLDVNSPLHF. The CDR3 DNA follows: TGTGCCAGCAGCTTGGACGTAAATTCACCCCTCCACTTT.

The V and J genes are TRBV30 and TRBJ2-3; D remains unclear. Germline V gives CDR1 GTSNPN, CDR2 SVGIG (reference sequence). The CDR3 spans 16 residues. V gave up 0 bases and J gave up 0 bases, with 13 bases separating them. The CDR3 coding sequence is TGTGCCTGGAGTGTACAAACCTTGTCTAGCACAGATACGCAGTATTTT. It specifies CAWSVQTLSSTDTQYF.